The 20 T cell receptor beta chains listed next were all sequenced from one sample in a study of control samples from healthy donors and cancer patients. Using immunoSEQ multiplex PCR, the repertoire was profiled, and TCRdb retains in-frame clones only, with some absent. The repertoire holds roughly 140,000 clones, with under 90% as singletons. Sequencing was carried out using blood. These TCRs come from a man aged 30-40 years in good health.

The genes are TRBV5-8 and TRBJ1-6; the D gene is possibly TRBD1 (5 bases). The V end lost 6 bases, the J end lost 5 bases, and 15 bases lay between the germline ends. The germline V gene encodes CDR1 SGHTS and CDR2 YDEGEE. CDR3 length: 15 residues. In DNA form, the CDR3 reads TGTGCCAGCACCCGGGGTGGGGGGAATAATTCACCCCTCCACTTT. Translated: CASTRGGGNNSPLHF. The whole variable domain, filled in from reference TRBV5-8 and TRBJ1-6, reads EAGVTQSPTHLIKTRGQQATLRCSPISGHTSVYWYQQALGLGLQFLLWYDEGEERNRGNFPPRFSGRQFPNYSSELNVNALELEDSALYLCASTRGGGNNSPLHFGNGTRLTVT.

The rearrangement links TRBV12-2 to TRBJ1-2; the D call in the table, TRBD1, was not verified against the DNA. TRBV12-2 is given as a pseudogene. This CDR3 has 14 amino acids. CDR3 in DNA: TGTGCAAGTCGGTCCGGGACAGACAACTATGGCTACACCTTC. It specifies CASRSGTDNYGYTF.

The chain employs TRBV2 and TRBJ1-6, with D hard to call. This CDR3 spans 16 amino acids. Between the trimmed V and J ends, which lost 7 bases and 3 bases, there was a span of 16 bases. Germline-derived CDR1 and CDR2 are SNHLY and FYNNEI. The CDR3 DNA reads TGTGCCAGCAATTTTAGGCAGCCTTACTATAATTCACCCCTCCACTTT. Protein: CASNFRQPYYNSPLHF.

The chain links TRBV18 to TRBJ1-2; D call uncertain. Germline-derived CDR1 and CDR2 are KGHSH and LQKENI. This CDR3 region has 12 residues. V lost 6 bases to trimming and J lost 3 bases, with 8 bases between them. The CDR3 bases are TGTGCCAGCTCTTCTGGGGACTATGGCTACACCTTC. Protein: CASSSGDYGYTF.

Only one count was recorded for this clone. V usage is TRBV19 and J usage is TRBJ2-7; maybe TRBD1 (5 bases). The CDR3 is 10 amino acids. Between the trimmed V and J ends, which lost 8 bases and 6 bases, there was a span of 8 bases. Germline CDR1 reads LNHDA; CDR2 reads SQIVND (reference sequence). CDR3 nucleotides: TGTGCCAGTGGTACAGGCGAGCAGTACTTC. Protein sequence: CASGTGEQYF.

The gene calls are TRBV5-4 and TRBJ2-5, with TRBD1 matching over 7 bases. This CDR3 contains 16 residues. After removal of 5 bases from V and 0 bases from J, the junction contained 10 bases not matched to a gene. Germline V gives CDR1 SGHNT, CDR2 YYREEE (reference sequence). In DNA form, the CDR3 reads TGTGCCAGCAGTCCAAAGACAGGGTTGTACCAAGAGACCCAGTACTTC. This sequence encodes CASSPKTGLYQETQYF.

The genes are TRBV4-3 and TRBJ2-7; possibly TRBD1 for D (6 bases). The CDR3 has 14 residues. With 2 bases removed from V and 0 bases from J, the gap between germline ends came to 8 bases. The germline CDR1 and CDR2 sequences are LGHNA and YSLEER. The CDR3 DNA sequence: TGCGCCAGCAGCCAAATGGACAGCTCCTACGAGCAGTACTTC. Amino acids: CASSQMDSSYEQYF.

This chain uses TRBV7-8 with TRBJ2-3, with TRBD1 matching over 12 bases. V shed 2 bases and J 2 bases; nucleotides not matched to a gene: 2. CDR1 is SGHVS, CDR2 FQNEAQ, per germline. CDR3 size: 16 residues. The CDR3: CASSLRDRGPTDTQYF. CDR3 nucleotides: TGTGCCAGCAGCTTAAGGGACAGGGGGCCCACAGATACGCAGTATTTT. Full variable domain (rest looked up from reference TRBV7-8 and TRBJ2-3): GAGVSQSPRYKVAKRGQDVALRCDPISGHVSLFWYQQALGQGPEFLTYFQNEAQLDKSGLPSDRFFAERPEGSVSTLKIQRTQQEDSAVYLCASSLRDRGPTDTQYFGPGTRLTVL.

This chain links TRBV7-7 with TRBJ2-1; no definite D call. The V and J ends lost 1 base and 5 bases respectively, with 12 bases between them. Per the germline V gene, CDR1 is SSHAT and CDR2 is FNYEAQ (reference sequence). The CDR3 contains 15 residues. For the CDR3, the DNA is TGTGCCAGCAGCTTAGATCCAATACTGAACAATGAGCAGTTCTTC. Translation gives CASSLDPILNNEQFF.

The V and J genes are TRBV5-6 and TRBJ2-3; 7 bases are shared with TRBD2. The CDR3 is 14 residues long. With V trimmed by 4 bases and J by 4 bases, 6 bases remained unmatched. Germline V gene sequence: CDR1 SGHDT, CDR2 YYEEEE. CDR3 coding DNA: TGTGCCAGCAGCCTGTTCAGCGGGGCAGATACGCAGTATTTT. Translated, it gives CASSLFSGADTQYF.

The V gene is TRBV4-3, the J gene TRBJ1-4; D gene unclear. This CDR3 spans 14 amino acids. V was cut by 1 base and J by 5 bases, with 8 bases left in between. From germline, CDR1 is LGHNA and CDR2 YSLEER. This CDR3 is CASSQGSGNEKLFF. As DNA, the CDR3 is TGCGCCAGCAGCCAAGGGTCGGGAAATGAAAAACTGTTTTTT.

This rearrangement joins TRBV4-3 to TRBJ2-1, with 7 bases identical to TRBD1. Trimming at V came to 3 bases and at J to 3 bases, leaving 14 bases not matched to a gene. The CDR3 extends over 18 amino acids. Germline CDR1 is LGHNA and CDR2 is YSLEER. CDR3 in DNA: TGCGCCAGCAGCCAGGTCGGGACAGACGAATCCCTCTACAATGAGCAGTTCTTC. Residues: CASSQVGTDESLYNEQFF.

J is TRBJ1-4 and V is TRBV7-9, with 7 positions matching TRBD1. The CDR3 runs to 15 residues. Germline CDR1 reads SEHNR; CDR2 reads FQNEAQ (reference sequence). V lost 5 bases and J lost 6; bases outside the gene matches: 9. The CDR3 nucleotides read TGTGCCAGCAGCGCAAGACAGGGAAGGGATGAAAAACTGTTTTTT. Its translation is CASSARQGRDEKLFF.

This clone came up once. This chain joins TRBV19 and TRBJ2-3; a possible D gene is TRBD2 (5 bases). The germline V and J ends were trimmed by 1 base and 4 bases, with 15 bases remaining between them. The CDR3 has 16 amino acids. CDR1 LNHDA and CDR2 SQIVND come from the germline V gene (reference sequence). CDR3 region: CASSIVRLAVADTQYF. CDR3 DNA sequence: TGTGCCAGTAGTATAGTACGCCTAGCAGTCGCAGATACGCAGTATTTT.

V and J are TRBV7-8 and TRBJ2-7, with 10 bases identical to TRBD1. Germline assignment: CDR1 SGHVS and CDR2 FQNEAQ. The CDR3 length is 16 residues. V was clipped by 1 base and J by 2 bases; unmatched bases: 5. The CDR3 protein is CASSLEVGQGAYEQYF. The DNA for the CDR3 is TGTGCCAGCAGCTTAGAGGTTGGACAGGGGGCCTACGAGCAGTACTTC.

This rearrangement joins TRBV5-1 to TRBJ2-7; 7 bases align to TRBD1. The V segment lost 0 bases and the J segment 3 bases; nucleotides outside the gene matches: 6. This CDR3 is 15 amino acids long. Germline assignment: CDR1 SGHRS and CDR2 YFSETQ. The CDR3, as DNA: TGCGCCAGCAGCTTGGATGCAGGGGGAATCTACGAGCAGTACTTC. Translation gives CASSLDAGGIYEQYF.

The chain joins TRBV13 to TRBJ2-7; 7 bases map to TRBD1. CDR1 and CDR2 (germline): PRHDT, FYEKMQ (reference sequence). The V segment lost 5 bases and the J segment 2 bases; nucleotides outside the gene matches: 6. This CDR3 comprises 14 residues. CDR3 nucleotide sequence: TGTGCCAGCAGCCGGGACAGCGAAACCTACGAGCAGTACTTC. It encodes CASSRDSETYEQYF.

The rearrangement links TRBV7-2 to TRBJ2-7; D may match TRBD1 or TRBD2 (6 bases each). Trimming removed 5 bases from V and 6 bases from J, with 26 bases in between. Germline CDR1 SGHTA, CDR2 FQGNSA. The CDR3 has 17 amino acids. The CDR3 here is CASSRGRYSNEPAEQYF. CDR3 sequence (DNA): TGTGCCAGCAGCCGGGGGCGATACTCCAACGAGCCTGCCGAGCAGTACTTC.

This sequence joins TRBV7-2 and TRBJ2-7, with D possibly being TRBD2 (5 bases). This CDR3 spans 14 amino acids. Trimming removed 3 bases at V and 7 bases at J, with 16 bases between. Germline loops: CDR1 SGHTA, CDR2 FQGNSA. For the CDR3, the DNA is TGTGCCAGCAGCTTGGCACCCCCCACGGGGGAGCAGTACTTC. Protein: CASSLAPPTGEQYF.

The rearrangement uses TRBV5-5 and TRBJ2-5, with D maybe TRBD1 (5 bases). The CDR3 length is 16 residues. In germline, CDR1 is SGHKS, CDR2 YYEKEE (reference sequence). The V end was cut by 4 bases, the J end by 5 bases, with 21 bases between. The CDR3 nucleotides are TGTGCCAGCAGCCCCGTGGGGCAGAGGCCTTTCGAGACCCAGTACTTC. Protein sequence: CASSPVGQRPFETQYF.